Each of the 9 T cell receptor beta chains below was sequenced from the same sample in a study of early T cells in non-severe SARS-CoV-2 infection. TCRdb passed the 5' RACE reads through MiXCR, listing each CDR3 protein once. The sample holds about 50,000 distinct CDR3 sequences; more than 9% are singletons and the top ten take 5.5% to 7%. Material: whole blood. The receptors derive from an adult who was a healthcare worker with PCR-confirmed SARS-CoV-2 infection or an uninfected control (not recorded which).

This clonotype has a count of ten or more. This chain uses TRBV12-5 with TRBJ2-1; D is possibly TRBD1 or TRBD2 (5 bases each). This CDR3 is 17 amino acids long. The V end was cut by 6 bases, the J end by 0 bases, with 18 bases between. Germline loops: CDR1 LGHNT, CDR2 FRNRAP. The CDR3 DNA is TGTGCTAGTGGCCCTTCCGGGACCGCAAGCTCCTACAATGAGCAGTTCTTC. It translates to CASGPSGTASSYNEQFF. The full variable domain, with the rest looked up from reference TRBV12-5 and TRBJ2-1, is DARVTQTPRHKVTEMGQEVTMRCQPILGHNTVFWYRQTMMQGLELLAYFRNRAPLDDSGMPKDRFSAEMPDATLATLKIQPSEPRDSAVYFCASGPSGTASSYNEQFFGPGTRLTVL.

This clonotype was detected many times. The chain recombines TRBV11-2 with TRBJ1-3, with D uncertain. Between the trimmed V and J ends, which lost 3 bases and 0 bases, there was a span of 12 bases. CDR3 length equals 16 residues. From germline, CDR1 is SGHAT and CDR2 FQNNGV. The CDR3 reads CASSFRDLSSGNTIYF. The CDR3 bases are TGTGCCAGCAGCTTTCGAGACCTAAGCTCTGGAAACACCATATATTTT.

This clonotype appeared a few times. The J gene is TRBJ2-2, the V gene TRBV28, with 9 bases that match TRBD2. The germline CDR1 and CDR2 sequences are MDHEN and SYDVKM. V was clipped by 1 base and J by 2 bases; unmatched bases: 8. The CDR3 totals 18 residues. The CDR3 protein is CASSLLLAGLLNTGELFF. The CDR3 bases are TGTGCCAGCAGTTTATTGCTAGCGGGACTCCTAAACACCGGGGAGCTGTTTTTT.

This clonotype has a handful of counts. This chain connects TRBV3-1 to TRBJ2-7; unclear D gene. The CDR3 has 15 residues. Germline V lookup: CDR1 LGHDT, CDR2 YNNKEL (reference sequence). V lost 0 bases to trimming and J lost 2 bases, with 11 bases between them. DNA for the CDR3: TGTGCCAGCAGCCAAGACCCGGATGGAGCCTACGAGCAGTACTTC. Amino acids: CASSQDPDGAYEQYF.

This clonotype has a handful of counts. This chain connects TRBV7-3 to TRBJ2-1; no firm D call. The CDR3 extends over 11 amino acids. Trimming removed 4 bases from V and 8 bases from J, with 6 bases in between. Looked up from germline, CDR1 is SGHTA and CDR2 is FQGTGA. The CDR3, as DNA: TGTGCCAGCAGCTCCTCGGATGAGCAGTTCTTC. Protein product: CASSSSDEQFF.

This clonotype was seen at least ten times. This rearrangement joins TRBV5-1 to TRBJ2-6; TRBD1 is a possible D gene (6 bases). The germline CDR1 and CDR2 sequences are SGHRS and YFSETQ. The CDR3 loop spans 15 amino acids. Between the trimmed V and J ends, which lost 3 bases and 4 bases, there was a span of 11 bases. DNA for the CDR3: TGCGCCAGCAGCTCGGACAGTACCGGGGCCAACGTCCTGACTTTC. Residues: CASSSDSTGANVLTF.

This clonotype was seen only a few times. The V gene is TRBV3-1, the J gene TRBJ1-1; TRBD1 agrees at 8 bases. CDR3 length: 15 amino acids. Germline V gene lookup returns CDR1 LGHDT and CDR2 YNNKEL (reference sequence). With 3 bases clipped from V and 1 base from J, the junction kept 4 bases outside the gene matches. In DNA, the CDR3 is TGTGCCAGCAGCCATTACAGGGGGGGGAACACTGAAGCTTTCTTT. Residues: CASSHYRGGNTEAFF. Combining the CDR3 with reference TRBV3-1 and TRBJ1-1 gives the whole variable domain DTAVSQTPKYLVTQMGNDKSIKCEQNLGHDTMYWYKQDSKKFLKIMFSYNNKELIINETVPNRFSPKSPDKAHLNLHINSLELGDSAVYFCASSHYRGGNTEAFFGQGTRLTVV.

The CDR3 DNA is TGTGCCAGCAGGAAAGGACTGGGCAATCAGCCCCAGCATTTT. It specifies CASRKGLGNQPQHF. This chain connects TRBV5-8 to TRBJ1-5; D unresolved. Germline loops: CDR1 SGHTS, CDR2 YDEGEE. The CDR3 runs to 14 residues. Trimming pared 5 bases from V and 2 bases from J, leaving 11 bases between. The full variable domain, completed using reference TRBV5-8 and TRBJ1-5, is EAGVTQSPTHLIKTRGQQATLRCSPISGHTSVYWYQQALGLGLQFLLWYDEGEERNRGNFPPRFSGRQFPNYSSELNVNALELEDSALYLCASRKGLGNQPQHFGDGTRLSIL.

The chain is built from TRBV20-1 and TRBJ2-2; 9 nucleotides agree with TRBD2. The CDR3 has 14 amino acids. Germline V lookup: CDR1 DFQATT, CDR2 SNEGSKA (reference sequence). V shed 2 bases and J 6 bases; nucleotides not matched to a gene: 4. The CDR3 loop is CSARPSGIAGELFF. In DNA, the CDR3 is TGCAGTGCTAGACCTAGCGGGATTGCCGGGGAGCTGTTTTTT.